The following is a TCR beta chain sequence with its context. Its antigen is undetermined. The data originate from a study of identical twins. Study-level findings and limits: Potential partial confounding of zero-insertion analyses by invariant MAIT and iNKT cells was noted. Insertions were fewer in abundant cord blood beta clonotypes, whereas memory repertoires showed none of this pattern. Out-of-frame alpha sequences common to twins were enriched for low generation probability.

Trimming left V 4 bases short and J 5 bases short, with 15 bases between. Germline loops: CDR1 SGHTA, CDR2 FQGNSA. This CDR3 contains 15 residues. One entry per CDR3 protein, called by TCRdb with MiXCR from the 5' RACE reads. The top ten clones hold 0.98% of a sample with some 500,000 distinct CDR3 sequences, roughly an eighth of them seen once. The data also belong to a second study, concerning yellow fever vaccine responses in identical twins.

The chain has TRBV7-2 and TRBJ2-1; D is perhaps TRBD2 (6 bases). The receptor was derived from a woman younger than 35 in good health. What was sequenced was CD4+ T cells sorted from blood. The CDR3 loop reads CASSSTGTVNNEQFF. In DNA form, the CDR3 reads TGTGCCAGCAGCTCGACCGGGACTGTGAACAATGAGCAGTTCTTC.